The 22 T cell receptor beta chains reported below all come from one sample, sequenced in a study of blood T cell repertoires in COVID-19. This table comes from immunoSEQ multiplex PCR, and its TCRdb copy is limited to in-frame clones, with some not included. The sample lists about 200,000 clones, about 80% occurring once. Source material: peripheral blood. The receptors were gathered from a man aged 55-75 years with acute or convalescent COVID-19.

Note on this clone: Other DNA sequences in this sample translate to the same CDR3. V gene TRBV5-1 combines with J gene TRBJ2-7; 7 bases fit TRBD1. CDR1 and CDR2 from the germline V gene are SGHRS and YFSETQ. Trimming cost V 0 bases and J 5 bases; bases outside gene matches: 5. The CDR3 is 14 amino acids. The CDR3 loop is CASSLAGGTHEQYF. CDR3 bases: TGCGCCAGCAGCTTGGCAGGGGGTACCCACGAGCAGTACTTC.

The CDR3 bases are TGCGCCAGCAGCTTGGGCTCGGGGGTCTATGGCTACACCTTC. Residues: CASSLGSGVYGYTF. V and J are TRBV5-1 and TRBJ1-2, with D perhaps matching TRBD1 (5 bases). The CDR3 length is 14 residues. Germline CDR1 reads SGHRS; CDR2 reads YFSETQ. Trimming pared 0 bases from V and 4 bases from J, leaving 10 bases between.

V gene TRBV6-5 combines with J gene TRBJ2-3, with 8 positions matching TRBD2. Germline lookup yields CDR1 MNHEY and CDR2 SVGAGI. The CDR3 sequence is 16 residues long. The trim removed 0 bases at V and 5 bases at J, leaving 7 bases unmatched. CDR3 sequence reads: CASSYSAGGVGDTQYF. DNA for the CDR3: TGTGCCAGCAGTTACTCGGCGGGAGGCGTTGGAGATACGCAGTATTTT.

This chain uses TRBV29-1 with TRBJ1-1; D might be TRBD1 (6 bases). Per the germline V gene, CDR1 is SQVTM and CDR2 is ANQGSEA. CDR3 length: 13 residues. V gave up 7 bases and J gave up 6 bases, with 18 bases separating them. CDR3 amino acids: CSAPYREGAEAFF. CDR3 in DNA: TGCAGCGCACCGTACAGGGAGGGAGCTGAAGCTTTCTTT.

There are a few counts of this clone. The chain couples TRBV5-4 to TRBJ1-1; 8 bases align to TRBD1. The CDR3 contains 16 residues. With 4 bases clipped from V and 1 base from J, the junction kept 9 bases outside the gene matches. The germline V gene has CDR1 SGHNT and CDR2 YYREEE (reference sequence). This chain's CDR3 is CASSPGGQGRNTEAFF. The CDR3 DNA reads as TGTGCCAGCAGCCCGGGAGGACAGGGAAGGAACACTGAAGCTTTCTTT.

The CDR3 spells CASSPAAGSYEQYF. The CDR3 DNA reads as TGTGCCAGCAGCCCCGCAGCGGGGTCCTACGAGCAGTACTTC. The genes are TRBV7-2 and TRBJ2-7; the match to TRBD2 covers 7 bases. The CDR3 runs to 14 residues. Germline V gives CDR1 SGHTA, CDR2 FQGNSA. The V and J ends lost 5 bases and 1 base, in that order; junction bases with no gene match: 5.

The rearrangement links TRBV3-1 (or the pseudogene TRBV3-2) to TRBJ2-6; 7 bases are a match to TRBD2. Germline V lookup: CDR1 LGHDT, CDR2 YNNKEL (reference sequence). The CDR3 consists of 16 residues. Trimming took 1 base from V and 7 from J; bases not matched to a gene: 7. This CDR3 reads CASSQAGSGLANVLTF. CDR3 in DNA: TGTGCCAGCAGCCAAGCGGGTAGCGGGCTTGCCAACGTCCTGACTTTC.

CDR3 in DNA: TGTGCCAGCAGCCGCCGCGGGACAGGGACCTACGAGCAGTACTTC. Translation gives CASSRRGTGTYEQYF. The genes are TRBV6-2 or TRBV6-3 and TRBJ2-7, with 9 bases matching TRBD1. The germline gives CDR1 MNHEY, CDR2 SVGEGT. Trimming at V came to 6 bases and at J to 2 bases, leaving 8 bases not matched to a gene. The CDR3 is 15 residues long.

J is TRBJ2-1 and V is TRBV12-3 or TRBV12-4, with D uncertain. Trimming shortened V by 3 bases and J by 4 bases, and 7 bases separated the two germline ends. The CDR3 has 13 amino acids. CDR3 sequence (DNA): TGTGCCAGCAGTTTCGCCAGATACAATGAGCAGTTCTTC. Amino acids: CASSFARYNEQFF.

The chain has TRBV19 and TRBJ1-2, with TRBD1 matching over 7 bases. Germline lookup yields CDR1 LNHDA and CDR2 SQIVND (reference sequence). J lost 1 base, V lost 6 bases, and 5 bases had no gene match. The CDR3 is made up of 14 amino acids. The CDR3 is CASSKQGNNYGYTF. DNA of the CDR3: TGTGCCAGTAGCAAACAGGGGAATAACTATGGCTACACCTTC.

The rearrangement joins TRBV5-1 to TRBJ2-1; possibly TRBD2 for D (5 bases). The CDR3 consists of 16 residues. V was pared by 0 bases and J by 4 bases, with 14 bases between. Germline V CDR1 and CDR2: SGHRS, YFSETQ. The CDR3 nucleotides are TGCGCCAGCAGCTTGGAGGGTCTAGGCGGGTACAATGAGCAGTTCTTC. Translated: CASSLEGLGGYNEQFF.

The V and J genes are TRBV6-1 and TRBJ2-2; maybe TRBD2 (6 bases). The V end lost 10 bases, the J end lost 6 bases, and 15 bases lay between the germline ends. The CDR3 sequence is 13 residues long. From germline, CDR1 is MNHNS and CDR2 SASEGT. CDR3 amino acids: CAIKNSGPGELFF. The CDR3 DNA follows: TGTGCCATTAAGAATAGCGGTCCCGGGGAGCTGTTTTTT.

The genes are TRBV20-1 and TRBJ2-7, with a tentative D call TRBD2 (6 bases). The CDR3 contains 14 residues. V was trimmed by 3 bases and J by 3 bases, leaving 15 bases between them. CDR1 and CDR2 (germline): DFQATT, SNEGSKA (reference sequence). The CDR3 region is CSASLPEGVYEQYF. Here the CDR3 DNA reads TGCAGTGCTAGTCTTCCGGAGGGAGTCTACGAGCAGTACTTC.

This clone was counted only a few times. V usage is TRBV30 and J usage is TRBJ2-2; no reliable D call. With 3 bases removed from V and 5 bases from J, the gap between germline ends came to 7 bases. Germline V gene sequence: CDR1 GTSNPN, CDR2 SVGIG (reference sequence). The CDR3 extends over 12 amino acids. This CDR3 reads CAWSPLTGELFF. The CDR3 DNA follows: TGTGCCTGGAGCCCCCTAACCGGGGAGCTGTTTTTT.

The V gene is TRBV5-4, the J gene TRBJ1-4, with a tentative D call TRBD1 (5 bases). CDR1 is SGHNT and CDR2 is YYREEE in the germline V gene (reference sequence). This CDR3 spans 15 amino acids. V dropped 4 bases and J dropped 5 bases, with 15 bases sitting between them. The CDR3 here is CASSPDTNSNEKLFF. The CDR3, as DNA: TGTGCCAGCAGCCCGGACACAAACTCGAATGAAAAACTGTTTTTT.

The CDR3 DNA sequence: TGTGCCATCAGCCGTACGGGAAACTATGGCTACACCTTC. It is translated as CAISRTGNYGYTF. The rearrangement joins TRBV10-3 to TRBJ1-2; no definite D call. Per the germline V gene, CDR1 is ENHRY and CDR2 is SYGVKD. This CDR3 has 13 amino acids. Trimming took 6 bases from V and 2 from J, leaving 10 bases between them.

The rearrangement uses TRBV6-1 and TRBJ1-3, with 8 nucleotides matching TRBD1. This CDR3 has 16 amino acids. Germline lookup yields CDR1 MNHNS and CDR2 SASEGT. V shed 5 bases and J 0 bases; nucleotides not matched to a gene: 6. CDR3 sequence: CASSQGTGNSGNTIYF. CDR3 bases: TGTGCCAGCAGTCAAGGGACAGGCAACTCTGGAAACACCATATATTTT.

The count of this clone is one. J is TRBJ1-6 and V is TRBV29-1; a weak D match, TRBD1 (6 bases). V gave up 4 bases and J gave up 9 bases, with 13 bases separating them. Germline V lookup: CDR1 SQVTM, CDR2 ANQGSEA. The CDR3 has 13 residues. The CDR3 is CSVGGGAGSPLHF. Here the CDR3 DNA reads TGCAGCGTTGGCGGGGGCGCGGGTTCACCCCTCCACTTT.

This clone appeared a single time. V and J are TRBV2 and TRBJ2-1; D unclear. The CDR3 extends over 15 amino acids. In germline, CDR1 is SNHLY, CDR2 FYNNEI. Trimming pared 3 bases from V and 0 bases from J, leaving 9 bases between. CDR3 nucleotides: TGTGCCAGCAGTGACAGGTTGGGCTCCTACAATGAGCAGTTCTTC. It yields the protein CASSDRLGSYNEQFF.

CDR3 sequence: CASSEVGTSGSGSYEQYF. The CDR3 DNA sequence: TGTGCCAGCAGTGAAGTCGGGACTAGCGGGAGTGGATCCTACGAGCAGTACTTC. The chain has TRBV6-1 and TRBJ2-7; 14 bases fit TRBD2. The germline V gene encodes CDR1 MNHNS and CDR2 SASEGT. After removal of 1 base from V and 1 base from J, the junction contained 6 bases not matched to a gene. This CDR3 comprises 18 residues.

This chain connects TRBV11-2 to TRBJ1-1, with D perhaps TRBD1 (5 bases). This CDR3 is 15 amino acids long. Germline CDR1 reads SGHAT; CDR2 reads FQNNGV. Trimming removed 8 bases from V and 5 bases from J, with 21 bases in between. The DNA for the CDR3 is TGTGCCAGCCTCCGGGACTCAGGAACGCGGACTGAAGCTTTCTTT. It encodes CASLRDSGTRTEAFF.

The chain couples TRBV9 to TRBJ2-3; a weak D match, TRBD2 (5 bases). CDR1 is SGDLS, CDR2 YYNGEE, per germline. V lost 1 base and J lost 4, with 13 bases in between. The CDR3 runs 15 residues. CDR3 bases: TGTGCCAGCAGCGTATCGTCCGCGCGGGCAGATACGCAGTATTTT. It yields the protein CASSVSSARADTQYF.